The clone carrying this T cell receptor beta chain was seen only once. The antigen is not known. From the PCR reads, TCRdb called clonotypes with MiXCR, one entry per CDR3 protein. There are about 630,000 distinct CDR3 sequences in the sample; about 25% occur only once, and 0.75% to 0.8% lies in the top ten. This record comes from a study of molecular identifiers for immune sequencing clone quantification. Study results and caveats: Spike-in Jurkat TCR RNA from a single cell reportedly registered among one million naive cells.

This clonotype was obtained from a human donor in good health. Some libraries in this study had Jurkat cell RNA spiked in. The sample comprised naive CD8+ T cells from blood, with Jurkat cell RNA spiked in. Subset denoted: FACS-sorted CD8+CD4-CCR7+CD45RA+ naive T cells.

DNA of the CDR3: TGCGCCAGCAGCCGGAAGACAGGGGGAAATAATTCACCCCTCCACTTT. It encodes CASSRKTGGNNSPLHF. V gene TRBV4-1 combines with J gene TRBJ1-6; 9 bases are a match to TRBD1. The CDR3 is made up of 16 amino acids. Germline V lookup: CDR1 MGHRA, CDR2 YSYEKL. With 4 bases clipped from V and 5 bases from J, the junction kept 6 bases outside the gene matches.